The 17 T cell receptor beta chains below were found in one sample sequenced in a study of beta chain features in type 1 diabetes (dated by TCRdb to about 2018). On the study overall, not on this receptor specifically: Type 1 diabetes patients showed a moderate but significant shortening of TCRB CDR3 length in all four CD4+ subsets.

Library generation was performed with the immunoSEQ multiplex PCR assay. The entire amount of isolated RNA was reverse transcribed using the High Capacity cDNA Reverse Transcription Kit, so the sequenced TCRB transcripts were expressed ones. Here the immuneACCESS table is served through TCRdb, limited to in-frame sequences with V and J called. Missing clones are a known gap in these copies; in checked studies unresolved V genes cover under half, and the rest lacks a known reason. The sample records 550,000 to 850,000 clones, 10% to 15% of which are singletons. About 0.02% of the sample belongs to the ten largest clones. These receptors' targets are unknown. Sequencing was done on a sample of naive CD4+ T cells from blood. The sample's cell subset or site, from its label and the paper: true naive CD4+ T cells. These receptors came from a man between 18 and 29 years old with type 1 diabetes.

This clone was counted a few times. The chain combines TRBV19 with TRBJ2-7; D might be TRBD2 (5 bases). Germline CDR1 reads LNHDA; CDR2 reads SQIVND (reference sequence). The CDR3 covers 15 residues. Trimming took off 0 bases at V and 4 bases at J, with 13 bases between the two ends. CDR3: CASSIESAGGYEQYF. The DNA of the CDR3 is TGTGCCAGTAGTATAGAATCGGCAGGCGGGTACGAGCAGTACTTC.

The CDR3, as DNA: TGTGCCAGCAGCCCAAGCCTTACCGGGGAGCTGTTTTTT. This sequence encodes CASSPSLTGELFF. V is TRBV6-1 and J is TRBJ2-2; D not certain. The CDR3 is made up of 13 amino acids. V lost 6 bases and J lost 5, with 10 bases in between. Germline CDR1 MNHNS, CDR2 SASEGT.

This clone has only a few counts. The chain couples TRBV2 to TRBJ1-5; 7 bases match TRBD1. Germline V gene sequence: CDR1 SNHLY, CDR2 FYNNEI. The CDR3 runs 14 residues. V was pared by 4 bases and J by 3 bases, with 3 bases of the junction left unmatched. CDR3 in DNA: TGTGCCAGCAGTGTAGGGACAGCCAATCAGCCCCAGCATTTT. Translation: CASSVGTANQPQHF. The full variable domain, with the rest looked up from reference TRBV2 and TRBJ1-5, is EPEVTQTPSHQVTQMGQEVILRCVPISNHLYFYWYRQILGQKVEFLVSFYNNEISEKSEIFDDQFSVERPDGSNFTLKIRSTKLEDSAMYFCASSVGTANQPQHFGDGTRLSIL.

The CDR3 sequence: CAWMAGGNTEAFF. Written as DNA, the CDR3 is TGTGCCTGGATGGCCGGAGGGAACACTGAAGCTTTCTTT. V is TRBV30 and J is TRBJ1-1; D uncertain. The CDR3 covers 13 residues. Germline V gives CDR1 GTSNPN, CDR2 SVGIG (reference sequence). Trimming left V 4 bases short and J 1 base short, with 10 bases between.

This clone was counted only a few times. V gene TRBV7-3 combines with J gene TRBJ2-5; D might be TRBD2 (7 bases). Germline V gene sequence: CDR1 SGHTA, CDR2 FQGTGA. V lost 5 bases to trimming and J lost 0 bases, with 16 bases between them. The CDR3 runs 16 residues. CDR3 region: CASSPQGGGNQETQYF. CDR3 DNA: TGTGCCAGCAGCCCCCAGGGAGGGGGGAACCAAGAGACCCAGTACTTC.

A remark on this clone: The sample contains more than one DNA sequence encoding this CDR3. The V and J genes are TRBV4-1 and TRBJ2-3; D unresolved. CDR3 length: 14 amino acids. The V end was cut by 1 base, the J end by 1 base, with 6 bases between. CDR1 and CDR2 from the germline V gene are MGHRA and YSYEKL. The CDR3 nucleotides read TGCGCCAGCAGCCAAGGTTCTGGCACAGATACGCAGTATTTT. It codes for CASSQGSGTDTQYF.

This clone was observed a handful of times. The chain is built from TRBV29-1 and TRBJ2-1; perhaps D is TRBD1 or TRBD2 (5 bases each). Germline V gene data show CDR1 as SQVTM and CDR2 as ANQGSEA. V was clipped by 2 bases and J by 6 bases, with 14 bases between them. The CDR3 contains 14 residues. The CDR3, as DNA: TGCAGCGTTGAAAAGGGGCGGGTGGGCAATGAGCAGTTCTTC. It translates to CSVEKGRVGNEQFF.

This sequence joins TRBV9 and TRBJ2-5; 9 bases match TRBD2. From germline, CDR1 is SGDLS and CDR2 YYNGEE. J lost 3 bases, V lost 0 bases, and 3 bases had no gene match. CDR3 size: 15 residues. The CDR3 DNA reads as TGTGCCAGCAGCGTAGAAGCTAGCGGGAAAGAGACCCAGTACTTC. The encoded protein is CASSVEASGKETQYF.

This sequence joins TRBV30 and TRBJ1-6; D gene ambiguous. Germline-derived CDR1 and CDR2 are GTSNPN and SVGIG (reference sequence). With 6 bases removed from V and 5 bases from J, the gap between germline ends came to 8 bases. The CDR3 spans 12 residues. CDR3 loop: CACGRDNSPLHF. The CDR3 coding sequence is TGTGCCTGTGGGAGGGATAATTCACCCCTCCACTTT. Based on the CDR3 plus reference TRBV30 and TRBJ1-6, the full variable domain is SQTIHQWPATLVQPVGSPLSLECTVEGTSNPNLYWYRQAAGRGLQLLFYSVGIGQISSEVPQNLSASRPQDRQFILSSKKLLLSDSGFYLCACGRDNSPLHFGNGTRLTVT.

This clone has just a few counts. The J gene is TRBJ2-3, the V gene TRBV2; 11 bases map to TRBD2. Germline V lookup: CDR1 SNHLY, CDR2 FYNNEI. This CDR3 spans 14 amino acids. Trimming at V came to 6 bases and at J to 6 bases, leaving 5 bases not matched to a gene. This CDR3 is CASRRLAGKDTQYF. The CDR3 nucleotides read TGTGCCAGCAGGAGACTAGCGGGGAAGGATACGCAGTATTTT.

The genes are TRBV5-6 and TRBJ2-1; a weak D match, TRBD1 (5 bases). Trimming took off 4 bases at V and 8 bases at J, with 13 bases between the two ends. Germline CDR1 and CDR2: SGHDT and YYEEEE. This CDR3 has 13 amino acids. The CDR3 reads CASSEGQYDEQFF. The CDR3, as DNA: TGTGCCAGCAGCGAAGGACAATACGATGAGCAGTTCTTC. The variable domain in full, with the rest retrieved from reference TRBV5-6 and TRBJ2-1, is DAGVTQSPTHLIKTRGQQVTLRCSPKSGHDTVSWYQQALGQGPQFIFQYYEEEERQRGNFPDRFSGHQFPNYSSELNVNALLLGDSALYLCASSEGQYDEQFFGPGTRLTVL.

The rearrangement links TRBV2 to TRBJ2-3, with D uncertain. The V end lost 7 bases, the J end lost 3 bases, and 8 bases lay between the germline ends. The germline CDR1 and CDR2 sequences are SNHLY and FYNNEI. The CDR3 has 12 residues. The CDR3 loop is CASKQITDTQYF. DNA for the CDR3: TGTGCCAGCAAACAGATAACAGATACGCAGTATTTT.

The rearrangement links TRBV6-5 to TRBJ1-2; D is possibly TRBD1 (5 bases). Germline V gene lookup returns CDR1 MNHEY and CDR2 SVGAGI. The V gene lost 6 bases and the J gene lost 2 bases, with 13 bases spanning the gap. The CDR3 covers 14 residues. The CDR3 here is CASRPGTGNYGYTF. The CDR3 region has the DNA TGTGCCAGCAGACCCGGGACGGGAAACTATGGCTACACCTTC.

The chain has TRBV10-3 and TRBJ1-2, with D maybe TRBD1 (6 bases). This CDR3 is 13 amino acids long. V dropped 3 bases and J dropped 3 bases, with 8 bases sitting between them. The germline V gene encodes CDR1 ENHRY and CDR2 SYGVKD. CDR3: CAISEEGDYGYTF. For the CDR3, the DNA is TGTGCCATCAGTGAAGAGGGGGACTATGGCTACACCTTC.

The chain links TRBV5-1 to TRBJ1-1, with 9 positions matching TRBD1. This CDR3 contains 15 residues. V shed 4 bases, J shed 5 bases, and the junction held 9 bases outside the gene matches. Germline V gene data show CDR1 as SGHRS and CDR2 as YFSETQ. The CDR3 DNA reads TGCGCCAGCAGCAAGCTACAGGGGGCATATACTGAAGCTTTCTTT. Translating gives CASSKLQGAYTEAFF.

This clone was counted a few times. The V gene is TRBV10-3, the J gene TRBJ1-3, with no clear D. V dropped 11 bases and J dropped 0 bases, with 11 bases sitting between them. This CDR3 is 13 amino acids long. The germline V gene encodes CDR1 ENHRY and CDR2 SYGVKD. CDR3 coding DNA: TGTGCCGGCCGACTGAGCTCTGGAAACACCATATATTTT. Translated: CAGRLSSGNTIYF.

The chain is built from TRBV7-2 and TRBJ2-5; 7 bases are shared with TRBD1. Losses at the gene ends were 4 bases for V and 1 base for J; bases not matched to a gene: 6. The length of the CDR3 is 15 residues. Germline-derived CDR1 and CDR2 are SGHTA and FQGNSA. CDR3 coding DNA: TGTGCCAGCAGCTCTGATTGGGACAGCCAAGAGACCCAGTACTTC. As protein: CASSSDWDSQETQYF.